The clone carrying this T cell receptor beta chain was observed a handful of times. The target antigen is unknown. For the second PCR, which ran for about 7 to 12 cycles, a sample-barcoded 5' primer and a J-beta primer mix were used. Each cDNA molecule was tagged by a template-switch adaptor that had 12 random nucleotides. MiXCR was run by TCRdb on the 5' RACE reads, yielding one entry per CDR3 protein. The profile shows some 1.1 million distinct CDR3 sequences, around two fifths of them singletons. The data belong to a study of blood T cells in healthy people across ages. Germline CDR1 reads SGHDN; CDR2 reads FVKESK. The CDR3 runs 17 residues. The junction had 6 bases not matched to a gene; V was cut back by 1 base and J by 4 bases. Study-wide points: Underestimates were what the diversity estimates from one million T cells were considered to be.

This TCR came from a young man in good health. The rearrangement links TRBV14 to TRBJ2-1; TRBD2 aligns across 11 bases. Sequenced material: blood. CDR3 amino acids: CASSQGLAGLVYNEQFF. The CDR3, as DNA: TGTGCCAGCAGCCAAGGACTAGCGGGGCTCGTTTACAATGAGCAGTTCTTC.